This T cell receptor beta chain was recovered during a study of blood T cell repertoires in COVID-19. Study at large: Spain, Italy and the United States supplied samples that represented acute and convalescent COVID-19.

This CDR3 has 13 residues. Trimming pared 6 bases from V and 1 base from J, leaving 9 bases between. Germline CDR1 and CDR2: LGHNT and FRNRAP. TCRdb's copy holds only in-frame clones and misses some; the assay was immunoSEQ multiplex PCR. The profile shows roughly 330,000 clones, around 83% of them singletons. Sample: peripheral blood. The chain carries TRBV12-5 and TRBJ1-1; the D is unclear. The receptor was isolated from a woman aged 50 to 65 with acute or convalescent COVID-19. CDR3 DNA sequence: TGTGCTAGTGGCCCCAACAGGAACACTGAAGCTTTCTTT. Translation: CASGPNRNTEAFF.